The next 23 T cell receptor beta chains were all read from a single sample in a study of T cell responses to AZD1222 COVID-19 vaccine (dated by TCRdb to the early 2020s). The label giving this sample's time point can be read as: about 28 days (+/-7) after the second vaccine dose. Library prep was done by the immunoSEQ multiplex PCR assay. In its TCRdb copy, this immuneACCESS table keeps in-frame sequences only and misses some clones. Where compared with another copy, unresolved V genes explain less than half of these, and the others have no known cause. The sample table contains approximately 120,000 clones; only one count was recorded for around 80% of them. The ten biggest clones cover 25% to 35% of the sample. The sequenced sample was peripheral blood, obtained 28 days after the second AZD1222 dose. These receptors originate from an adult who received the AZD1222 COVID-19 vaccine.

This chain joins TRBV28 and TRBJ2-4; tentatively, D is TRBD1 or TRBD2 (5 bases each). In germline, CDR1 is MDHEN, CDR2 SYDVKM. Between the trimmed V and J ends, which lost 10 bases and 6 bases, there was a span of 16 bases. This CDR3 spans 13 amino acids. The CDR3 DNA follows: TGTGCCACCTTCACGGGGCTCGGAAACATTCAGTACTTC. Protein sequence: CATFTGLGNIQYF.

The chain joins TRBV9 to TRBJ2-3; D not resolved. Trimming shortened V by 2 bases and J by 0 bases, and 10 bases separated the two germline ends. Germline CDR1 SGDLS, CDR2 YYNGEE. The CDR3 contains 15 residues. In nucleotides, the CDR3 is TGTGCCAGCAGCGTGGGCCCGATTAGCACAGATACGCAGTATTTT. Encoded protein: CASSVGPISTDTQYF.

The chain joins TRBV4-2 to TRBJ1-2, with a possible D match to TRBD1 (5 bases). Per germline, CDR1 LGHNA and CDR2 YNFKEQ. Deletions cut 0 bases from V and 4 bases from J, with 9 bases between. The CDR3 is 14 amino acids. CDR3 protein: CASSQDGGIYGYTF. Written as DNA, the CDR3 is TGTGCCAGCAGCCAAGATGGGGGTATCTATGGCTACACCTTC.

V is TRBV18 and J is TRBJ1-4, with a possible D match to TRBD1 (6 bases). Germline V gene lookup returns CDR1 KGHSH and CDR2 LQKENI. Trimming cost V 4 bases and J 8 bases, with 17 bases left between them. The CDR3 consists of 15 residues. CDR3 protein: CASSRAAGAQEKLFF. CDR3 coding DNA: TGTGCCAGCTCACGTGCAGCGGGGGCCCAAGAAAAACTGTTTTTT.

The rearrangement uses TRBV6-5 and TRBJ1-6; no definite D call. This CDR3 is 11 amino acids long. In germline, CDR1 is MNHEY, CDR2 SVGAGI. The DNA of the CDR3 is TGTGCGACGGAAACAAATTCACCCCTCCACTTT. Amino acids: CATETNSPLHF.

The chain recombines TRBV15 with TRBJ2-3, with D perhaps TRBD1 (6 bases). CDR3 length equals 15 residues. The germline gives CDR1 LNHNV, CDR2 YYDKDF (reference sequence). V lost 2 bases and J lost 0, with 9 bases in between. The CDR3 here is CATSRWTDSTDTQYF. The CDR3, as DNA: TGTGCCACCAGCAGATGGACAGATAGCACAGATACGCAGTATTTT. The full variable domain, its missing parts supplied by reference TRBV15 and TRBJ2-3, is DAMVIQNPRYQVTQFGKPVTLSCSQTLNHNVMYWYQQKSSQAPKLLFHYYDKDFNNEADTPDNFQSRRPNTSFCFLDIRSPGLGDTAMYLCATSRWTDSTDTQYFGPGTRLTVL.

The rearrangement joins TRBV4-3 to TRBJ1-4; D is uncertain. The V and J ends lost 0 bases and 0 bases respectively, with 5 bases between them. The CDR3 is 15 amino acids. The germline V gene encodes CDR1 LGHNA and CDR2 YSLEER. The CDR3 coding sequence is TGCGCCAGCAGCCAAGAGGGTGCAACTAATGAAAAACTGTTTTTT. It is translated as CASSQEGATNEKLFF.

The chain is built from TRBV5-8 and TRBJ2-7, with D maybe TRBD1 (6 bases). In germline, CDR1 is SGHTS, CDR2 YDEGEE. Trimming took 4 bases from V and 0 from J, leaving 20 bases between them. The CDR3 loop spans 17 amino acids. In DNA, the CDR3 is TGTGCCAGCAGCCGAACGCCCGGGACATTAAGCTCCTACGAGCAGTACTTC. Translated, it gives CASSRTPGTLSSYEQYF.

This clone came up once. The chain uses TRBV18 and TRBJ1-1, with TRBD1 matching 12 bases. V dropped 3 bases and J dropped 5; count of bases not matched to a gene: 16. In germline, CDR1 is KGHSH, CDR2 LQKENI. The CDR3 is 19 residues long. DNA for the CDR3: TGTGCCAGCTCACCTACCTTTGGGGACAGGGGGCTGGTTGGAACTGAAGCTTTCTTT. Amino acid sequence: CASSPTFGDRGLVGTEAFF. Full variable domain (rest looked up from reference TRBV18 and TRBJ1-1): NAGVMQNPRHLVRRRGQEARLRCSPMKGHSHVYWYRQLPEEGLKFMVYLQKENIIDESGMPKERFSAEFPKEGPSILRIQQVVRGDSAAYFCASSPTFGDRGLVGTEAFFGQGTRLTVV.

The gene calls are TRBV3-1 (or the pseudogene TRBV3-2) and TRBJ1-1; D uncertain. Germline V lookup: CDR1 LGHDT, CDR2 YNNKEL (reference sequence). The V and J ends lost 4 bases and 1 base respectively, with 16 bases between them. The CDR3 consists of 16 residues. The CDR3 coding sequence is TGTGCCAGCAGCCTTCTCCCCCAACAGACGAACACTGAAGCTTTCTTT. Translating it yields CASSLLPQQTNTEAFF.

V is TRBV27 and J is TRBJ2-7, with unresolved D. The CDR3 has 13 amino acids. Germline V gene data show CDR1 as MNHEY and CDR2 as SMNVEV (reference sequence). V was trimmed by 6 bases and J by 0 bases, leaving 9 bases between them. The CDR3 DNA sequence: TGTGCCAGCAGACAGCCTCCCTCCTACGAGCAGTACTTC. It specifies CASRQPPSYEQYF.

The CDR3: CASSPPNRDGTEAFF. As DNA, the CDR3 is TGTGCCAGCAGCCCACCGAACAGGGACGGGACTGAAGCTTTCTTT. The V gene is TRBV3-1 (or the pseudogene TRBV3-2), the J gene TRBJ1-1; a possible D gene is TRBD1 (6 bases). From germline, CDR1 is LGHDT and CDR2 YNNKEL (reference sequence). V shed 4 bases and J shed 5 bases, with 17 bases lying between them. This CDR3 region has 15 residues.

This rearrangement joins TRBV9 to TRBJ2-2; 11 nucleotides match TRBD2. The CDR3 runs to 17 residues. Germline CDR1 is SGDLS and CDR2 is YYNGEE. With V trimmed by 4 bases and J by 8 bases, 13 bases remained unmatched. Here the CDR3 reads CASSSRLAGPSGGELFF. The CDR3 DNA is TGTGCCAGCAGCTCCCGACTAGCGGGGCCGTCAGGAGGGGAGCTGTTTTTT. The entire variable domain, with the rest obtained from reference TRBV9 and TRBJ2-2, is as follows: DSGVTQTPKHLITATGQRVTLRCSPRSGDLSVYWYQQSLDQGLQFLIQYYNGEERAKGNILERFSAQQFPDLHSELNLSSLELGDSALYFCASSSRLAGPSGGELFFGEGSRLTVL.

This chain joins TRBV2 and TRBJ2-3, with D possibly matching TRBD1 (5 bases). V lost 4 bases and J lost 10, with 9 bases in between. The germline gives CDR1 SNHLY, CDR2 FYNNEI. The CDR3 runs 11 residues. CDR3 residues: CASSVQAPQYF. DNA for the CDR3: TGTGCCAGCAGTGTACAGGCCCCGCAGTATTTT.

The chain employs TRBV5-8 and TRBJ1-1, with a possible D match to TRBD1 (5 bases). Germline assignment: CDR1 SGHTS and CDR2 YDEGEE. CDR3 length: 18 amino acids. Trimming removed 0 bases from V and 0 bases from J, with 18 bases in between. CDR3 nucleotide sequence: TGTGCCAGCAGCTTGGAACGGGGCGCGATCTGGATGAACACTGAAGCTTTCTTT. Its protein is CASSLERGAIWMNTEAFF.

This chain uses TRBV27 with TRBJ1-1; no definite D call. CDR3 size: 13 residues. Germline CDR1 reads MNHEY; CDR2 reads SMNVEV (reference sequence). Trimming cost V 3 bases and J 1 base, with 6 bases left between them. The CDR3 is CASSFWENTEAFF. The CDR3 DNA sequence: TGTGCCAGCAGTTTTTGGGAGAACACTGAAGCTTTCTTT.

CDR3 DNA sequence: TGCGCCAGCAGCCAAGATATCGGGGGGGGCAGTGGGGCTCGGAAGACCCAGTACTTC. Translated: CASSQDIGGGSGARKTQYF. This chain connects TRBV4-3 to TRBJ2-5; the match to TRBD2 covers 8 bases. The CDR3 has 19 amino acids. Germline V lookup: CDR1 LGHNA, CDR2 YSLEER. J gave up 6 bases and V 0 bases, and 18 bases lay outside the gene matches.

There are a few counts of this clone. One junction end does not reproduce the germline sequence, and a read error may be involved. This chain links TRBV7-7 with TRBJ2-1, with 15 bases fitting TRBD2. This CDR3 has 22 amino acids. Germline CDR1 is SSHAT and CDR2 is FNYEAQ (reference sequence). This CDR3 reads CASSSLRSIGLAGGGEMYEQFF. The CDR3 nucleotides are TGTGCTAGCAGCTCCCTCCGGAGCATAGGACTAGCGGGGGGGGGCGAGATGTATGAGCAGTTCTTC.

V is TRBV6-5 and J is TRBJ1-5; 8 nucleotides line up with TRBD1. Trimming took 8 bases from V and 7 from J; bases not matched to a gene: 10. The CDR3 runs to 14 residues. Germline V lookup: CDR1 MNHEY, CDR2 SVGAGI. CDR3 protein: CASVGQGGRQPQHF. CDR3 DNA: TGTGCCAGCGTTGGACAGGGAGGACGGCAGCCCCAGCATTTT.

The chain is built from TRBV5-1 and TRBJ1-1; D is unclear. With 7 bases removed from V and 1 base from J, the gap between germline ends came to 14 bases. Germline lookup yields CDR1 SGHRS and CDR2 YFSETQ. The CDR3 is 14 amino acids. CDR3 residues: CASQEFGGNTEAFF. The CDR3 DNA reads TGCGCCAGCCAAGAGTTTGGCGGGAACACTGAAGCTTTCTTT.

The chain couples TRBV7-9 to TRBJ2-7, with 7 bases fitting TRBD2. From germline, CDR1 is SEHNR and CDR2 FQNEAQ (reference sequence). Trimming removed 5 bases from V and 0 bases from J; junction bases left unmatched: 4. The CDR3 consists of 14 residues. The CDR3 DNA follows: TGTGCCAGCAGCCCATGGACTAGCTCCTACGAGCAGTACTTC. Translated, it gives CASSPWTSSYEQYF.

CDR3 region: CASSESQEDYGYTF. DNA for the CDR3: TGCGCCAGCAGTGAGTCTCAGGAGGACTATGGCTACACCTTC. The chain has TRBV10-2 and TRBJ1-2; D remains unclear. The CDR3 is 14 residues long. Trimming pared 0 bases from V and 3 bases from J, leaving 8 bases between. CDR1 is WSHSY and CDR2 is SAAADI in the germline V gene.

The chain employs TRBV10-3 and TRBJ1-1; D might be TRBD1 (6 bases). Per the germline V gene, CDR1 is ENHRY and CDR2 is SYGVKD. CDR3 length: 11 amino acids. V dropped 9 bases and J dropped 11 bases, with 16 bases sitting between them. In DNA form, the CDR3 reads TGTGCCATTCAGGGGCCCGGGGGGGCTTTCTTT. Its translation: CAIQGPGGAFF.